These 25 T cell receptor beta chains were all obtained from the same sample, sequenced in a study of shared clonotypes between healthy human individuals. Sequencing was performed with immunoSEQ multiplex PCR; in TCRdb, only in-frame clones are kept and a portion is missing. The table lists 950,000 to 1,100,000 clones, about 76% of them singletons. Input material: memory CD4+ T cells sorted from blood. Subset: CD45RA-negative fraction. All receptors derive from a man in his late teens or twenties in good health.

This clone was counted only a few times. CDR3 sequence: CASGDTRAGNTGELFF. The CDR3 DNA follows: TGTGCCAGCGGTGACACCCGGGCGGGGAACACCGGGGAGCTGTTTTTT. The chain recombines TRBV7-2 with TRBJ2-2, with a weak D call TRBD2 (5 bases). Germline CDR1 reads SGHTA; CDR2 reads FQGNSA. The CDR3 length is 16 residues. V was shortened by 8 bases and J by 1 base, with 17 bases between the two germline ends.

The chain links TRBV5-1 to TRBJ2-1; 9 bases align to TRBD1. This CDR3 has 16 amino acids. Germline V gene sequence: CDR1 SGHRS, CDR2 YFSETQ. The ends lost 3 bases at V and 5 bases at J; junction bases unmatched: 9. CDR3 in amino acids: CASSSGDRAVNNEQFF. The CDR3 nucleotides are TGCGCCAGCAGCTCGGGGGACAGGGCTGTAAACAATGAGCAGTTCTTC.

This clone has just a few counts. The chain uses TRBV2 and TRBJ1-5; TRBD1 is a possible D gene (6 bases). CDR1 SNHLY and CDR2 FYNNEI come from the germline V gene. This CDR3 has 14 residues. Trimming cost V 7 bases and J 1 base, with 11 bases left between them. CDR3 amino acids: CASNSDRSNQPQHF. The CDR3 nucleotides are TGTGCCAGCAACTCCGACAGGAGCAATCAGCCCCAGCATTTT.

The rearrangement links TRBV4-1 to TRBJ1-2; D is unresolved. The V gene lost 0 bases and the J gene lost 3 bases, with 14 bases spanning the gap. Looked up from germline, CDR1 is MGHRA and CDR2 is YSYEKL. The CDR3 is 16 amino acids. The CDR3 reads CASSQDYSGFDYGYTF. The DNA of the CDR3 is TGCGCCAGCAGCCAAGATTATTCGGGTTTTGACTATGGCTACACCTTC.

The chain carries TRBV7-2 and TRBJ2-3; TRBD2 is a possible D gene (6 bases). The CDR3 contains 14 residues. V lost 5 bases to trimming and J lost 1 base, with 10 bases between them. CDR1 and CDR2 from the germline V gene are SGHTA and FQGNSA. CDR3 loop: CASSTGLRTDTQYF. Written as DNA, the CDR3 is TGTGCCAGCAGCACGGGACTTCGCACAGATACGCAGTATTTT.

The chain uses TRBV9 and TRBJ1-5; D gene uncertain. Trimming stripped 1 base from V and 6 bases from J, with 11 bases between. The CDR3 contains 14 residues. Germline assignment: CDR1 SGDLS and CDR2 YYNGEE. CDR3 in amino acids: CASSVLGVGQPQHF. DNA of the CDR3: TGTGCCAGCAGCGTACTAGGTGTCGGTCAGCCCCAGCATTTT.

In its sample, this clone was seen once. The chain employs TRBV4-3 and TRBJ2-3, with TRBD2 matching over 7 bases. Germline CDR1 reads LGHNA; CDR2 reads YSLEER. This CDR3 spans 17 amino acids. Trimming cost V 1 base and J 0 bases; bases outside gene matches: 7. The CDR3 spells CASSQGRGGVSTDTQYF. In nucleotides, the CDR3 is TGCGCCAGCAGCCAAGGGCGGGGAGGGGTTAGCACAGATACGCAGTATTTT.

With regard to this clone: This sequence is one base from a far larger clone and is likely a read error. This chain joins TRBV4-3 and TRBJ1-5; tentatively, D is TRBD1 (5 bases). This CDR3 comprises 15 residues. V lost 3 bases to trimming and J lost 7 bases, with 16 bases between them. The germline gives CDR1 LGHNA, CDR2 YSLEER. The CDR3 DNA reads TGCGCCAGCAGCCACTCTATCAACAGGAAACAGCCCCAGCATTTT. As protein: CASSHSINRKQPQHF.

The genes are TRBV19 and TRBJ2-3; D is unresolved. Per germline, CDR1 LNHDA and CDR2 SQIVND (reference sequence). The CDR3 is 13 residues long. Trimming stripped 4 bases from V and 6 bases from J, with 11 bases between. This CDR3 reads CASSSQPRDTQYF. CDR3 coding DNA: TGTGCCAGTAGTAGTCAGCCACGGGATACGCAGTATTTT. Supplemented by reference TRBV19 and TRBJ2-3, the full variable domain reads DGGITQSPKYLFRKEGQNVTLSCEQNLNHDAMYWYRQDPGQGLRLIYYSQIVNDFQKGDIAEGYSVSREKKESFPLTVTSAQKNPTAFYLCASSSQPRDTQYFGPGTRLTVL.

The chain links TRBV6-5 to TRBJ2-1; D not certain. The CDR3 has 11 amino acids. CDR1 and CDR2 (germline): MNHEY, SVGAGI. Trimming stripped 8 bases from V and 8 bases from J, with 10 bases between. The CDR3 loop is CASRTADEQFF. In DNA, the CDR3 is TGTGCCAGCCGTACCGCGGATGAGCAGTTCTTC.

The V call is TRBV7-7, the J call TRBJ2-2, with D maybe TRBD2 (6 bases). The CDR3 spans 14 residues. CDR1 SSHAT and CDR2 FNYEAQ come from the germline V gene (reference sequence). The CDR3 DNA reads TGTGCTAGCGGTGGGGGGAAAAACACCGGGGAGCTGTTTTTT. Protein: CASGGGKNTGELFF. The variable domain in full, with the rest retrieved from reference TRBV7-7 and TRBJ2-2, is GAGVSQSPRYKVTKRGQDVTLRCDPISSHATLYWYQQALGQGPEFLTYFNYEAQPDKSGLPSDRFSAERPEGSISTLTIQRTEQRDSAMYRCASGGGKNTGELFFGEGSRLTVL.

The rearrangement links TRBV29-1 to TRBJ1-1; D perhaps matches TRBD1 (5 bases). V lost 4 bases to trimming and J lost 3 bases, with 12 bases between them. The CDR3 totals 13 residues. Germline V lookup: CDR1 SQVTM, CDR2 ANQGSEA. Here the CDR3 reads CSVGGTEHTEAFF. CDR3 nucleotides: TGCAGCGTTGGAGGGACGGAACACACTGAAGCTTTCTTT.

The chain is built from TRBV19 and TRBJ2-3, with 9 bases identical to TRBD1. Germline values: CDR1 LNHDA, CDR2 SQIVND (reference sequence). V lost 0 bases, J lost 5 bases, and 3 bases stayed unmatched. There are 15 residues in the CDR3. The CDR3 nucleotides read TGTGCCAGTAGTATAGAGGGGACAGGGCGAGATACGCAGTATTTT. This translates into CASSIEGTGRDTQYF.

The chain's CDR3 is CASTSRTSGSYEQYF. CDR3 nucleotide sequence: TGTGCCAGCACCTCCCGGACTAGCGGGAGTTACGAGCAGTACTTC. V is TRBV27 and J is TRBJ2-5; 13 bases map to TRBD2. The DNA matches TRBJ2-7 better at its end, which makes the J call doubtful. In germline, CDR1 is MNHEY, CDR2 SMNVEV (reference sequence). This CDR3 spans 15 amino acids.

This sequence joins TRBV7-9 and TRBJ1-2; 8 positions agree with TRBD1. Losses at the gene ends were 5 bases for V and 2 bases for J; bases not matched to a gene: 4. The germline gives CDR1 SEHNR, CDR2 FQNEAQ (reference sequence). This CDR3 is 14 amino acids long. Here the CDR3 DNA reads TGTGCCAGCAGCCATGGACAGGGCAACTATGGCTACACCTTC. The encoded protein is CASSHGQGNYGYTF.

The V gene is TRBV27, the J gene TRBJ2-5; TRBD1 matches 11 bases. The germline V gene has CDR1 MNHEY and CDR2 SMNVEV (reference sequence). The V segment lost 3 bases and the J segment 4 bases; nucleotides outside the gene matches: 4. This CDR3 has 15 amino acids. This CDR3 is CASSFGDRGRETQYF. Written as DNA, the CDR3 is TGTGCCAGCAGTTTCGGGGACAGGGGGAGAGAGACCCAGTACTTC.

This chain connects TRBV4-2 to TRBJ2-2; 10 positions agree with TRBD2. V lost 4 bases and J lost 4; bases outside the gene matches: 12. The CDR3 is 18 amino acids. CDR1 and CDR2 from the germline V gene are LGHNA and YNFKEQ. The CDR3 spells CASSLFGPSGRGTGELFF. CDR3 bases: TGTGCCAGCAGCCTTTTCGGGCCTAGCGGGAGAGGCACCGGGGAGCTGTTTTTT.

This chain connects TRBV6-1 to TRBJ2-5; a weak D match, TRBD1 (5 bases). This CDR3 region has 14 residues. With 7 bases removed from V and 4 bases from J, the gap between germline ends came to 16 bases. CDR1 is MNHNS and CDR2 is SASEGT in the germline V gene. The CDR3 here is CASMQGFSRETQYF. CDR3 nucleotides: TGTGCCAGCATGCAGGGATTCAGCCGAGAGACCCAGTACTTC.

The chain combines TRBV10-2 with TRBJ2-3; 9 bases map to TRBD2. Per germline, CDR1 WSHSY and CDR2 SAAADI. The CDR3 extends over 15 amino acids. V lost 5 bases and J lost 6; bases outside the gene matches: 9. This CDR3 reads CASSSPASGRDTQYF. The CDR3 DNA reads as TGCGCCAGCAGTTCCCCGGCGAGCGGGAGGGATACGCAGTATTTT.

This clone was seen more than once but under ten times. The chain combines TRBV7-9 with TRBJ2-7; D may be TRBD2 (6 bases). Germline V gives CDR1 SEHNR, CDR2 FQNEAQ (reference sequence). CDR3 length equals 11 residues. V lost 8 bases and J 6 bases, leaving 11 bases between the germline ends. Here the CDR3 reads CASALGGEQYF. The CDR3 DNA follows: TGTGCCAGCGCCCTGGGAGGCGAGCAGTACTTC.

The gene calls are TRBV18 and TRBJ2-7, with TRBD1 identical over 8 bases. Trimming cost V 2 bases and J 6 bases; bases outside gene matches: 6. The CDR3 extends over 14 amino acids. Looked up from germline, CDR1 is KGHSH and CDR2 is LQKENI. The CDR3: CASSPGTGRPEQYF. The CDR3 DNA sequence: TGTGCCAGCTCACCAGGGACAGGCCGGCCCGAGCAGTACTTC.

The chain links TRBV5-4 to TRBJ2-3; 9 bases are shared with TRBD1. The germline CDR1 and CDR2 sequences are SGHNT and YYREEE (reference sequence). This CDR3 comprises 15 residues. The junction had 4 bases not matched to a gene; V was cut back by 3 bases and J by 2 bases. DNA for the CDR3: TGTGCCAGCAGCTCGGGACAGGGAGTCACAGATACGCAGTATTTT. Translated, it gives CASSSGQGVTDTQYF. Looking up the rest from reference TRBV5-4 and TRBJ2-3 gives the full variable domain: ETGVTQSPTHLIKTRGQQVTLRCSSQSGHNTVSWYQQALGQGPQFIFQYYREEENGRGNFPPRFSGLQFPNYSSELNVNALELDDSALYLCASSSGQGVTDTQYFGPGTRLTVL.

This chain uses TRBV7-2 with TRBJ2-7; tentatively, D is TRBD2 (6 bases). The V gene lost 4 bases and the J gene lost 2 bases, with 12 bases spanning the gap. The germline V gene has CDR1 SGHTA and CDR2 FQGNSA. The length of the CDR3 is 14 residues. This CDR3 is CASSSGLLPYEQYF. The CDR3 DNA reads as TGTGCCAGCAGCTCGGGACTCCTACCCTACGAGCAGTACTTC.

This clone occurred a few times. CDR3 coding DNA: TGTGCCAGCAGCCCATTGGGGGGCGCGGGGTTTGGCTACACCTTC. Its translation: CASSPLGGAGFGYTF. This chain links TRBV27 with TRBJ1-2, with D possibly matching TRBD1 (6 bases). CDR3 length: 15 amino acids. The germline CDR1 and CDR2 sequences are MNHEY and SMNVEV (reference sequence). Trimming left V 6 bases short and J 7 bases short, with 21 bases between.

The gene calls are TRBV2 and TRBJ2-5; 7 bases fit TRBD2. CDR1 and CDR2 from the germline V gene are SNHLY and FYNNEI. V was pared by 2 bases and J by 2 bases, with 14 bases of the junction left unmatched. CDR3 size: 18 residues. The CDR3 here is CASSELGFVAGLQETQYF. The CDR3 coding sequence is TGTGCCAGCAGTGAATTAGGATTTGTAGCGGGTCTACAAGAGACCCAGTACTTC.